One and the same sample provided the 11 T cell receptor beta chains below, sequenced in a study of shared clonotypes between healthy human individuals (dated by TCRdb to about 2020). For the CD8 naive samples, CD45RO-negative cells were positively selected for CCR7, yielding a CD45RA+CCR7+ population from which TemRA cells were excluded. Preparation of the library involved the immunoSEQ multiplex PCR assay. TCRdb took over this immuneACCESS table, retaining in-frame rearrangements with V and J assigned. Such tables are incomplete; in checked studies, under half of the missing clones stem from an unresolved V gene, and the remainder is unexplained. This sample has about 1,800,000 clones in its table, and about 95% of those were observed once. The top ten clonotypes cover 1% to 1.5% of the sample. The sample was naive CD8+ T cells sorted from blood. The cell subset or site label for this specimen denotes: CD45RA+CCR7+. Receptor source: a man aged 18 to 29 in good health.

The rearrangement links TRBV7-9 to TRBJ2-2; D uncertain. The V end lost 4 bases, the J end lost 5 bases, and 11 bases lay between the germline ends. CDR1 SEHNR and CDR2 FQNEAQ come from the germline V gene (reference sequence). The CDR3 covers 14 residues. The DNA for the CDR3 is TGTGCCAGCAGCTCCCCCGGCCGGACCGGGGAGCTGTTTTTT. The encoded protein is CASSSPGRTGELFF. The entire variable domain, with the rest obtained from reference TRBV7-9 and TRBJ2-2, is as follows: DTGVSQNPRHKITKRGQNVTFRCDPISEHNRLYWYRQTLGQGPEFLTYFQNEAQLEKSRLLSDRFSAERPKGSFSTLEIQRTEQGDSAMYLCASSSPGRTGELFFGEGSRLTVL.

This sequence joins TRBV7-2 and TRBJ2-7; 7 nucleotides line up with TRBD1. V trimming: 5 bases; J trimming: 4 bases; junction bases outside the gene matches: 8. The CDR3 sequence is 14 residues long. Germline CDR1 and CDR2: SGHTA and FQGNSA. CDR3 bases: TGTGCCAGCAGCCCCGACAGGGAAGGATACGAGCAGTACTTC. This translates into CASSPDREGYEQYF.

The chain employs TRBV9 and TRBJ2-7; D gene ambiguous. Germline V gene lookup returns CDR1 SGDLS and CDR2 YYNGEE. V gave up 0 bases and J gave up 0 bases, with 13 bases separating them. The CDR3 loop spans 16 amino acids. DNA for the CDR3: TGTGCCAGCAGCGTAGGTGGCCAGCTAAACTCCTACGAGCAGTACTTC. Its protein product is CASSVGGQLNSYEQYF.

V gene TRBV28 combines with J gene TRBJ2-3; 8 nucleotides match TRBD1. The CDR3 has 15 amino acids. Germline V gene sequence: CDR1 MDHEN, CDR2 SYDVKM. The J segment lost 14 bases and the V segment lost 2 bases, leaving 15 bases of the junction unmatched. CDR3 bases: TGTGCCAGCAGTTTAATGGCTGGGACAGGCCTCTTGGGGTATTTT. Its protein product is CASSLMAGTGLLGYF.

The rearrangement links TRBV6-1 to TRBJ1-2; D ambiguous. The CDR3 length is 14 residues. With 3 bases removed from V and 3 bases from J, the gap between germline ends came to 11 bases. Germline CDR1 MNHNS, CDR2 SASEGT. The CDR3 reads CASSDKRLDYGYTF. CDR3 bases: TGTGCCAGCAGTGATAAGCGGCTCGACTATGGCTACACCTTC.

In this sample, this clone turned up once. J is TRBJ2-5 and V is TRBV11-2; D might be TRBD2 (7 bases). Germline V gives CDR1 SGHAT, CDR2 FQNNGV. The CDR3 is 14 amino acids. V was pared by 5 bases and J by 5 bases, with 15 bases between. The DNA for the CDR3 is TGTGCCAGCAGCCCTCCGGGGGGCAAGGAGACCCAGTACTTC. Residues: CASSPPGGKETQYF.

The V gene is TRBV5-1, the J gene TRBJ2-3, with 10 bases identical to TRBD2. V shed 2 bases and J 0 bases; nucleotides not matched to a gene: 9. Germline V gene sequence: CDR1 SGHRS, CDR2 YFSETQ. This CDR3 contains 18 residues. The CDR3 protein is CASSLWSGRASSTDTQYF. The CDR3 DNA reads TGCGCCAGCAGCTTATGGAGCGGGAGGGCCTCTAGCACAGATACGCAGTATTTT.

On this clone: The same CDR3 can be traced to other DNA sequences in this sample. The V call is TRBV19, the J call TRBJ2-1; D may correspond to TRBD1 or TRBD2 (5 bases each). The V gene lost 3 bases and the J gene lost 0 bases, with 9 bases spanning the gap. The germline V gene encodes CDR1 LNHDA and CDR2 SQIVND (reference sequence). CDR3 size: 15 residues. The CDR3 DNA is TGTGCCAGTAGTATCGGGGCGGACTCCTACAATGAGCAGTTCTTC. Protein product: CASSIGADSYNEQFF.

The V gene is TRBV2, the J gene TRBJ2-3; 13 bases are a match to TRBD2. V was clipped by 6 bases and J by 2 bases; unmatched bases: 2. The germline gives CDR1 SNHLY, CDR2 FYNNEI. This CDR3 region has 15 residues. As DNA, the CDR3 is TGTGCCAGCAGGGGACTAGCGGGGCCCACAGATACGCAGTATTTT. Its protein is CASRGLAGPTDTQYF.

The chain couples TRBV6-1 to TRBJ2-2; 7 bases match TRBD1. CDR3 length: 13 amino acids. Losses at the gene ends were 7 bases for V and 7 bases for J; bases not matched to a gene: 6. Germline lookup yields CDR1 MNHNS and CDR2 SASEGT. CDR3 nucleotides: TGTGCCAGCATTCCTACAGGGGTCGGGGAGCTGTTTTTT. Protein sequence: CASIPTGVGELFF.

The CDR3 sequence is CASSLEGGVSETQYF. The CDR3 coding sequence is TGCGCCAGCAGCTTGGAGGGTGGAGTATCAGAGACCCAGTACTTC. The V and J genes are TRBV5-1 and TRBJ2-5; no firm D call. The CDR3 contains 15 residues. CDR1 SGHRS and CDR2 YFSETQ come from the germline V gene. Deletions cut 0 bases from V and 4 bases from J, with 13 bases between.